The clone carrying this T cell receptor beta chain was observed once. The ends were cut back, 0 bases at V and 3 bases at J, with 5 bases in the middle. Germline CDR1 reads SGHDN; CDR2 reads FVKESK. The CDR3 is made up of 13 amino acids. The source of the sample is a study of blood T cell repertoires in COVID-19. Study-level background: In each case, the material was cDNA or gDNA derived from T cells, B-cell-depleted T cells, or PBMCs.

Methods used by the authors: The assay estimated nucleated cells by amplifying reference gene primers. Here immunoSEQ multiplex PCR was the method, and the copy in TCRdb shows in-frame clones only, minus some. V and J calls and clone size come straight from that table; D and trimming were deduced from the DNA. This sample has about 200,000 clones, with around 80% found just once. Sequenced sample: peripheral blood. This receptor was taken from a woman in her 70s with acute or convalescent COVID-19. V usage is TRBV14 and J usage is TRBJ1-1, with unresolved D. In DNA, the CDR3 is TGTGCCAGCAGCCAAGAACGGGACACTGAAGCTTTCTTT. Amino acids: CASSQERDTEAFF.